This entry lists 31 T cell receptor beta chains sequenced from one sample in a study of T cell clones after liver transplantation. Libraries were prepared by immunoSEQ multiplex PCR; TCRdb keeps only in-frame clonotypes and omits some of them. The table includes approximately 7,300 clones, around 80% detected once. The sample was CD8+ T cells from blood, taken before liver transplant. Receptors originate from a human donor who received a liver transplant.

The chain carries TRBV7-6 and TRBJ1-2, with D tentatively TRBD1 (6 bases). Looked up from germline, CDR1 is SGHVS and CDR2 is FNYEAQ. This CDR3 is 13 amino acids long. Trimming took off 4 bases at V and 8 bases at J, with 14 bases between the two ends. The CDR3 loop reads CASSYESGGGYTF. The CDR3, as DNA: TGTGCCAGCAGCTACGAGTCGGGGGGCGGCTACACCTTC. The full variable domain, its missing parts supplied by reference TRBV7-6 and TRBJ1-2, is GAGVSQSPRYKVTKRGQDVALRCDPISGHVSLYWYRQALGQGPEFLTYFNYEAQQDKSGLPNDRFSAERPEGSISTLTIQRTEQRDSAMYRCASSYESGGGYTFGSGTRLTVV.

V and J are TRBV5-1 and TRBJ2-7; weak D call: TRBD1 (5 bases). Germline CDR1 is SGHRS and CDR2 is YFSETQ. The germline V and J ends were trimmed by 3 bases and 5 bases, with 9 bases remaining between them. The CDR3 has 12 residues. As DNA, the CDR3 is TGCGCCAGCAGCTCCGTACAGGACGAGCAGTACTTC. Translation gives CASSSVQDEQYF.

The rearrangement links TRBV4-1 to TRBJ2-7, with 7 bases fitting TRBD2. The CDR3 is 14 residues long. Germline assignment: CDR1 MGHRA and CDR2 YSYEKL. V shed 5 bases, J shed 2 bases, and the junction held 6 bases outside the gene matches. In DNA, the CDR3 is TGCGCCAGCAGCGGGGGGGGTACAGCCTACGAGCAGTACTTC. Translated: CASSGGGTAYEQYF.

V usage is TRBV28 and J usage is TRBJ2-1; TRBD2 aligns across 9 bases. V dropped 9 bases and J dropped 5; count of bases not matched to a gene: 5. The CDR3 is 13 residues long. From germline, CDR1 is MDHEN and CDR2 SYDVKM. Here the CDR3 DNA reads TGTGCCAGTGCGGGGGGGGATAACAATGAGCAGTTCTTC. This encodes CASAGGDNNEQFF.

This clone was observed once. The genes are TRBV30 and TRBJ2-4; D may be TRBD1 (6 bases). This CDR3 comprises 17 residues. Trimming removed 0 bases at V and 0 bases at J, with 15 bases between. Per the germline V gene, CDR1 is GTSNPN and CDR2 is SVGIG (reference sequence). The CDR3 sequence is CAWSVPGHSLAKNIQYF. CDR3 coding DNA: TGTGCCTGGAGTGTACCGGGACACTCACTAGCCAAAAACATTCAGTACTTC.

The V call is TRBV27, the J call TRBJ2-1, with TRBD2 matching 12 bases. Trimming cost V 3 bases and J 4 bases; bases outside gene matches: 4. Germline assignment: CDR1 MNHEY and CDR2 SMNVEV (reference sequence). The CDR3 totals 16 residues. The CDR3 nucleotides read TGTGCCAGCAGTTTCTCTAGCGGGGGGGTTTACAATGAGCAGTTCTTC. Its translation is CASSFSSGGVYNEQFF.

There are a few counts of this clone. The V call is TRBV2, the J call TRBJ2-7; D is possibly TRBD2 (5 bases). Germline V gives CDR1 SNHLY, CDR2 FYNNEI. The CDR3 runs 13 residues. Trimming took 3 bases from V and 5 from J, leaving 11 bases between them. The CDR3 nucleotides are TGTGCCAGCAGTGACACAGACTACCACGAGCAGTACTTC. Translation: CASSDTDYHEQYF.

This rearrangement joins TRBV9 to TRBJ2-1, with D hard to call. This CDR3 has 15 residues. Trimming left V 0 bases short and J 4 bases short, with 11 bases between. The V gene's germline CDR1 is SGDLS and CDR2 YYNGEE. The CDR3 nucleotides read TGTGCCAGCAGCGTAGTGGCGGCGGATTACAATGAGCAGTTCTTC. Translation: CASSVVAADYNEQFF.

This clone is medium-sized within its sample. The chain recombines TRBV4-1 with TRBJ2-3; D might be TRBD1 (8 bases). CDR3 size: 15 residues. Germline CDR1 and CDR2: MGHRA and YSYEKL. Trimming took 0 bases from V and 8 from J, leaving 15 bases between them. Written as DNA, the CDR3 is TGCGCCAGCAGCCAAGAGACAGGGGAGGGGGGTACGCAGTATTTT. This encodes CASSQETGEGGTQYF.

V gene TRBV7-9 combines with J gene TRBJ2-7, with TRBD1 identical over 11 bases. Germline CDR1 SEHNR, CDR2 FQNEAQ (reference sequence). V lost 5 bases and J lost 7; bases outside the gene matches: 10. CDR3 size: 15 residues. The CDR3 DNA follows: TGTGCCAGCAGCCGTCCTGGACAGGGGGCTTGGGAGCAGTACTTC. It specifies CASSRPGQGAWEQYF.

V is TRBV4-1 and J is TRBJ1-5; no reliable D call. Germline loops: CDR1 MGHRA, CDR2 YSYEKL. The CDR3 covers 14 residues. Trimming removed 0 bases at V and 2 bases at J, with 5 bases between. CDR3 amino acids: CASSQDPGNQPQHF. Written as DNA, the CDR3 is TGCGCCAGCAGCCAAGATCCGGGCAATCAGCCCCAGCATTTT.

V and J are TRBV16 and TRBJ2-7, with D maybe TRBD2 (6 bases). Between the trimmed V and J ends, which lost 3 bases and 2 bases, there was a span of 14 bases. Germline V lookup: CDR1 KGHSY, CDR2 FQNENV. The CDR3 is made up of 15 amino acids. The CDR3 DNA reads TGTGCCAGCAGCCATTTTGCTAGCGCGGCCTACGAGCAGTACTTC. It encodes CASSHFASAAYEQYF.

The chain uses TRBV7-3 and TRBJ2-7, with D possibly being TRBD2 (6 bases). The CDR3 has 14 residues. CDR1 is SGHTA and CDR2 is FQGTGA in the germline V gene. V was trimmed by 2 bases and J by 6 bases, leaving 14 bases between them. CDR3: CASSLLGGGSEQYF. The CDR3 DNA reads as TGTGCCAGCAGCTTATTGGGGGGAGGCTCCGAGCAGTACTTC.

The rearrangement joins TRBV19 to TRBJ1-6; D gene ambiguous. V was pared by 5 bases and J by 0 bases, with 11 bases between. The CDR3 totals 16 residues. CDR1 is LNHDA and CDR2 is SQIVND in the germline V gene (reference sequence). The CDR3 spells CASSYGPSSYNSPLHF. The CDR3 DNA follows: TGTGCCAGTAGTTACGGTCCGAGCTCCTATAATTCACCCCTCCACTTT.

The CDR3 is CASSLLGAGAEQYF. The CDR3 coding sequence is TGTGCCAGCAGTTTACTGGGGGCGGGTGCCGAGCAGTACTTC. This chain uses TRBV28 with TRBJ2-7; weak D call: TRBD1 (6 bases). The CDR3 covers 14 residues. V lost 2 bases to trimming and J lost 6 bases, with 14 bases between them. The germline CDR1 and CDR2 sequences are MDHEN and SYDVKM.

CDR3 amino acids: CASSYSGLNEQFF. Written as DNA, the CDR3 is TGTGCCAGCAGTTATTCAGGGCTAAATGAGCAGTTCTTC. The chain has TRBV27 and TRBJ2-1; TRBD1 is a possible D gene (5 bases). The CDR3 has 13 residues. The ends were cut back, 4 bases at V and 7 bases at J, with 11 bases in the middle. Per germline, CDR1 MNHEY and CDR2 SMNVEV (reference sequence).

The chain joins TRBV27 to TRBJ1-5; 7 nucleotides match TRBD1. Germline V CDR1 and CDR2: MNHEY, SMNVEV (reference sequence). V shed 4 bases and J 7 bases; nucleotides not matched to a gene: 7. CDR3 length: 14 residues. CDR3 sequence (DNA): TGTGCCAGCAGTTACTCAGGGGGAGGCCAGCCCCAGCATTTT. Protein: CASSYSGGGQPQHF.

The rearrangement links TRBV28 to TRBJ2-3; D may be TRBD2 (6 bases). The CDR3 runs 14 residues. Trimming stripped 3 bases from V and 1 base from J, with 8 bases between. Germline assignment: CDR1 MDHEN and CDR2 SYDVKM. This chain's CDR3 is CASSFVAGTDTQYF. CDR3 sequence (DNA): TGTGCCAGCAGTTTCGTAGCGGGCACAGATACGCAGTATTTT.

This clone was counted a few times. The rearrangement joins TRBV4-1 to TRBJ1-3; D may be TRBD1 (6 bases). The germline V and J ends were trimmed by 2 bases and 0 bases, with 23 bases remaining between them. CDR3 length: 20 residues. CDR1 MGHRA and CDR2 YSYEKL come from the germline V gene. In nucleotides, the CDR3 is TGCGCCAGCAGCCAACAGGCGAGTTTAGGGGGTTTGGGCTCTGGAAACACCATATATTTT. This translates into CASSQQASLGGLGSGNTIYF.

The chain joins TRBV6-5 to TRBJ2-2, with 8 bases lining up with TRBD1. V was clipped by 6 bases and J by 5 bases; unmatched bases: 5. The CDR3 totals 14 residues. CDR1 and CDR2 from the germline V gene are MNHEY and SVGAGI. The DNA of the CDR3 is TGTGCCAGCAGGCTCGGGACAGGTACCGGGGAGCTGTTTTTT. It encodes CASRLGTGTGELFF.

This clone was counted between two and nine times. V and J are TRBV13 and TRBJ1-5; D might be TRBD1 (5 bases). V lost 2 bases and J lost 2, with 10 bases in between. CDR1 PRHDT and CDR2 FYEKMQ come from the germline V gene (reference sequence). The CDR3 contains 15 residues. CDR3 nucleotide sequence: TGTGCCAGCAGCTTACAGGGAGGAGGCAATCAGCCCCAGCATTTT. It is translated as CASSLQGGGNQPQHF.

The V and J genes are TRBV6-5 and TRBJ1-2; D is unclear. CDR1 MNHEY and CDR2 SVGAGI come from the germline V gene. The CDR3 has 14 residues. V was trimmed by 0 bases and J by 8 bases, leaving 13 bases between them. The DNA for the CDR3 is TGTGCCAGCAGTTACTCGGGCAGGTCTGGCGGCTACACCTTC. It yields the protein CASSYSGRSGGYTF.

The chain carries TRBV11-2 and TRBJ2-3, with 8 bases that match TRBD2. V shed 2 bases and J 5 bases; nucleotides not matched to a gene: 6. The CDR3 has 15 residues. The germline gives CDR1 SGHAT, CDR2 FQNNGV. CDR3 loop: CASSLTGGPRDTQYF. The CDR3 DNA is TGTGCCAGCAGCTTAACGGGGGGGCCGAGAGATACGCAGTATTTT.

V is TRBV27 and J is TRBJ1-4; the match to TRBD1 covers 7 bases. The CDR3 spans 15 residues. CDR1 is MNHEY, CDR2 SMNVEV, per germline (reference sequence). V was clipped by 5 bases and J by 3 bases; unmatched bases: 6. The CDR3 coding sequence is TGTGCCAGCAGTCTCACAGGGGCCCCTAATGAAAAACTGTTTTTT. Its protein is CASSLTGAPNEKLFF.

The V and J genes are TRBV27 and TRBJ2-7; D is perhaps TRBD2 (6 bases). This CDR3 is built from 14 residues. Germline lookup yields CDR1 MNHEY and CDR2 SMNVEV (reference sequence). Trimming shortened V by 8 bases and J by 5 bases, and 19 bases separated the two germline ends. The CDR3 DNA follows: TGTGCCAGCGGCGGAGGAGGGGAAGGTCACGAGCAGTACTTC. Translating gives CASGGGGEGHEQYF.

V and J are TRBV4-2 and TRBJ2-7, with no clear D. The CDR3 sequence is 14 residues long. V shed 5 bases and J shed 3 bases, with 14 bases lying between them. Germline V gene data show CDR1 as LGHNA and CDR2 as YNFKEQ. CDR3 in amino acids: CASSFLASGYEQYF. CDR3 sequence (DNA): TGTGCCAGCAGCTTTCTCGCGTCTGGCTACGAGCAGTACTTC.

V usage is TRBV23-1 and J usage is TRBJ1-3; D perhaps matches TRBD1 (6 bases). TRBV23-1 is flagged as an ORF with uncertain function. The CDR3 is 18 amino acids. V shed 0 bases and J shed 0 bases, with 15 bases lying between them. CDR3 sequence reads: CASSQSGQLIGSGNTIYF. CDR3 DNA: TGCGCCAGCAGTCAATCGGGACAACTTATAGGCTCTGGAAACACCATATATTTT.

This clone showed up just once. The chain employs TRBV7-9 and TRBJ1-1, with a possible D match to TRBD1 (5 bases). V was cut by 1 base and J by 4 bases, with 16 bases left in between. Germline assignment: CDR1 SEHNR and CDR2 FQNEAQ (reference sequence). The CDR3 length is 16 residues. The CDR3 DNA reads TGTGCCAGCAGCTTAGGGGAACCGGGGGAGGGCACTGAAGCTTTCTTT. Amino acid sequence: CASSLGEPGEGTEAFF.

The rearrangement uses TRBV19 and TRBJ2-7; D perhaps matches TRBD1 (5 bases). CDR1 is LNHDA, CDR2 SQIVND, per germline (reference sequence). The CDR3 runs 14 residues. The V end lost 9 bases, the J end lost 1 base, and 16 bases lay between the germline ends. CDR3 DNA sequence: TGTGCCAGCTCCCAGGGTCTGGGGTCCTACGAGCAGTACTTC. It codes for CASSQGLGSYEQYF.

The CDR3 loop is CATRGQGAYGYTF. DNA for the CDR3: TGTGCCACCAGGGGACAGGGGGCTTATGGCTACACCTTC. This chain joins TRBV6-1 and TRBJ1-2, with 12 bases identical to TRBD1. CDR1 MNHNS and CDR2 SASEGT come from the germline V gene. The V gene end was trimmed by 10 bases and the J gene end by 5 bases; junction bases not matched to a gene: 5. This CDR3 has 13 residues.

This chain joins TRBV6-5 and TRBJ2-3, with TRBD1 matching 7 bases. The V and J ends lost 4 bases and 1 base, in that order; junction bases with no gene match: 5. Germline CDR1 is MNHEY and CDR2 is SVGAGI. The CDR3 is made up of 15 amino acids. In nucleotides, the CDR3 is TGTGCCAGCAGTTTAACAGGGGATGGCACAGATACGCAGTATTTT. It encodes CASSLTGDGTDTQYF.